A selection of T cell receptor beta chains follows, all from one sample in a study of blood T cell repertoires in COVID-19. Sequenced by immunoSEQ multiplex PCR; TCRdb stores in-frame clones only, minus some. This table holds 450,000 or so clones, roughly 91% found once. Material: PBMCs or T cells enriched from blood (not recorded which). The receptors here all came from a man between 18 and 35 years old who had recovered from COVID-19. Both conserved end residues are part of each CDR3. The order of the fields is J gene, V gene, D gene, CDR3 length, clone size, CDR3 DNA, CDR3 protein. D genes are given only for firm matches. The size of a clone is reported for some rows only, either as once, few or many, or as a class for expanded clones.

TRBJ1-6 TRBV27 - 15 - TGTGCCAGCAGTTCCCCGACAGAATATAATTCACCCCTCCACTTT CASSSPTEYNSPLHF
TRBJ1-5 TRBV5-4 TRBD1 15 - TGTGCCAGCAGCTCGACCCCGGACAGGGAAATTCCCCAGCATTTT CASSSTPDREIPQHF
TRBJ2-7 TRBV12-5 TRBD1 14 few TGTGCTAGTGGTCGGGGACAGGGAAACTACGAGCAGTACTTC CASGRGQGNYEQYF
TRBJ1-6 TRBV6-1 - 13 - TGTGCCAGCAGTGAAACCCACGACTTAGAAAGGCCCTTT CASSETHDLERPF
TRBJ1-2 TRBV2 - 17 - TGTGCCAGCAGTGAAGCGCATGACTGGGGCTCGGACTATGGCTACACCTTC CASSEAHDWGSDYGYTF
TRBJ1-6 TRBV7-9 TRBD1 19 - TGTGCCAGCAGCTCGATCGAACAGGCTCCAGGGGGCTATAATTCACCCCTCCACTTT CASSSIEQAPGGYNSPLHF
TRBJ1-5 TRBV6-5 TRBD1 14 - TGTGCCAGCAGGGAGGGGGCTGGCAATCAGCCCCAGCATTTT CASREGAGNQPQHF
TRBJ2-1 TRBV3-1/TRBV3-2 - 13 few TGTGCCAGCAGCACCCGGGGGATCAATGAGCAGTTCTTC CASSTRGINEQFF
TRBJ2-7 TRBV14 TRBD1 13 - TGTGCCAGCAGCCATACAGGGGCCTACGAGCAGTACTTC CASSHTGAYEQYF
TRBJ2-7 TRBV29-1 TRBD2 16 once TGCAGCGTTCGACTAGCGGGAGAAGGAATTGGCTACGAGCAGTACTTC CSVRLAGEGIGYEQYF
TRBJ1-4 TRBV5-1 - 16 - TGCGCCAGCAGCCAGGCCGCGGCGGTTGCGGGTGAAAAACTGTTTTTT CASSQAAAVAGEKLFF
TRBJ2-2 TRBV7-9 - 15 - TGTGCCAGCAGCTTTTCGGCGGGGAACACCGGGGAGCTGTTTTTT CASSFSAGNTGELFF
TRBJ2-3 TRBV5-1 - 14 - TGCGCCAGCAGCTTGCGGGACAAAGGCGATACGCAGTATTTT CASSLRDKGDTQYF
TRBJ1-6 TRBV7-6 - 17 - TGTGCCAGCAGCTCAGGGGCCAGGGTTGGGTATAATTCACCCCTCCACTTT CASSSGARVGYNSPLHF
TRBJ2-5 TRBV7-8 TRBD2 15 - TGTGCCAGCGGCCCGGCGGGAGGCCTTCAAGAGACCCAGTACTTC CASGPAGGLQETQYF
TRBJ2-3 TRBV27 - 12 - TGTGCCAGCGGACTCTCCACAGATACGCAGTATTTT CASGLSTDTQYF
TRBJ1-1 TRBV7-2 - 14 - TGTGCCAGCAGCTTAGGGGCCATGGTAACTGAAGCTTTCTTT CASSLGAMVTEAFF
TRBJ1-1 TRBV4-1 - 14 - TGCGCCAGCAGCGACCGACAGGTCGGCACTGAAGCTTTCTTT CASSDRQVGTEAFF
TRBJ2-3 TRBV27 - 17 once TGTGCCAGCAGTTTAGGGTTCACAGTGAGGGGCACAGATACGCAGTATTTT CASSLGFTVRGTDTQYF
TRBJ1-4 TRBV6-6 - 11 - TGTGCCAGCAGCTCCTCTGAAAAACTGTTTTTT CASSSSEKLFF
TRBJ1-1 TRBV5-6 - 13 - TGTGCCAGCAGCGGGGACTGGAACACTGAAGCTTTCTTT CASSGDWNTEAFF
TRBJ1-1 TRBV15 - 13 - TGTGCCACCAGCAGAGATATCAGGGGTGAAGCTTTCTTT CATSRDIRGEAFF
TRBJ1-6 TRBV11-2 - 15 once TGTGCCAGCAGCTTAGAACAGCATGGTAATTCACCCCTCCACTTT CASSLEQHGNSPLHF
TRBJ1-3 TRBV5-8 - 14 - TGTGCCAGCAGCTACAGGGTGAGAGGAAACACCATATATTTT CASSYRVRGNTIYF
TRBJ2-1 TRBV12-5 TRBD2 14 - TGTGCTAGTGGCGGGACTAGCTCCTACAATGAGCAGTTCTTC CASGGTSSYNEQFF
TRBJ2-1 TRBV24-1 - 14 once TGTGCCACCAGTGATTTTATCCTCCCCGATGAGCAGTTCTTC CATSDFILPDEQFF
TRBJ1-1 TRBV3-1/TRBV3-2 - 15 - TGTGCCAGCAGCCGCTTCGGAGCAGAGGGCACTGAAGCTTTCTTT CASSRFGAEGTEAFF